This T cell receptor beta chain stems from a study of T cell responses to AZD1222 COVID-19 vaccine. Note on this clone: Its antigen is unknown.

The study's findings and limits: The donor group comprised mostly white British people and more females; the analysis possibly underestimated clonal diversity. Reportedly, nearly half the spike-specific TCRs target unmutated variant regions.

Method: immunoSEQ multiplex PCR; TCRdb's copy keeps in-frame clones and lacks some. The sample carries about 110,000 clones, roughly 84% recorded once. CDR3 length equals 13 residues. Germline CDR1 is MNHEY and CDR2 is SVGAGI. V dropped 6 bases and J dropped 5 bases, with 13 bases sitting between them. This chain links TRBV6-5 with TRBJ1-2; the D gene is possibly TRBD1 (5 bases). Specimen: peripheral blood, collected on day 0 of AZD1222 vaccination. This clonotype was sampled from an adult in good health. CDR3 DNA: TGTGCCAGCAGAAGGACACAAAATTATGGCTACACCTTC. Translating gives CASRRTQNYGYTF.